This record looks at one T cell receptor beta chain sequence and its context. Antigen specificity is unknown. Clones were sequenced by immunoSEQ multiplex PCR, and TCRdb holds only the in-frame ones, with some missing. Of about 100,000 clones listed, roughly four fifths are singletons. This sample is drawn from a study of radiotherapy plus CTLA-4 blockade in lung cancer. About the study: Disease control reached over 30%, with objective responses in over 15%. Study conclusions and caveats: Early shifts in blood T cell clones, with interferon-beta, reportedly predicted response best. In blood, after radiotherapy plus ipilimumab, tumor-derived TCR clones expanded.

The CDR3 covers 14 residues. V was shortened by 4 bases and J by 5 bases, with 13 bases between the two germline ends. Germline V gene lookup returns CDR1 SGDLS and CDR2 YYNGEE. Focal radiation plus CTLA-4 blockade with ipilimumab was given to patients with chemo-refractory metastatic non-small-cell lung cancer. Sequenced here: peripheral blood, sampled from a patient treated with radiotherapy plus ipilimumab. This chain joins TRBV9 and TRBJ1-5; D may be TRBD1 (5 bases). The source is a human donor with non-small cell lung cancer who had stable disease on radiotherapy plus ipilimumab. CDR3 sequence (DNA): TGTGCCAGCAGCCCCCTGGGGGACCATCAGCCCCAGCATTTT. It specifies CASSPLGDHQPQHF. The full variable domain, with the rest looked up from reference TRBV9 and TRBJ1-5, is DSGVTQTPKHLITATGQRVTLRCSPRSGDLSVYWYQQSLDQGLQFLIQYYNGEERAKGNILERFSAQQFPDLHSELNLSSLELGDSALYFCASSPLGDHQPQHFGDGTRLSIL.